This T cell receptor beta chain was sequenced in a study of cytomegalovirus exposure and HLA in healthy donors. In the case of this clone: The antigen remains unidentified.

The CDR3 sequence is 15 residues long. V lost 7 bases, J lost 6 bases, and 19 bases lay in between. Germline V gene data show CDR1 as SEHNR and CDR2 as FQNEAQ (reference sequence). The PCR contained 60 Vbeta and 13 Jbeta primers. TCRdb keeps only in-frame clones here, not all; method: immunoSEQ multiplex PCR. The table records about 76,000 clones, 79% of them present only once. Whole-study results and caveats: A missense variant in DCLRE1C was later tied to TCR beta V- and J-gene trimming. In terms of immune exposure information, only CMV serostatus was available. In a later analysis, DRB1 alleles had the most associated TCRs; HLA-C alleles the fewest.

J is TRBJ2-1 and V is TRBV7-9; D might be TRBD2 (6 bases). The source is a man aged 25 to 40 in good health and CMV-seronegative. Source material: PBMCs. The CDR3 is CASTTERLGVNEQFF. The CDR3 bases are TGTGCCAGCACCACCGAGAGACTAGGCGTCAATGAGCAGTTCTTC.